The rows below give T cell receptor beta chains drawn from one sample of a study of tumor and adjacent non-tumor tissue in lung cancer. In TCRdb, the multiplex PCR reads were re-called with MiXCR into one record per CDR3 protein. The repertoire holds 48,000 or so distinct CDR3 sequences, with around 59% as singletons. The sequenced sample was distant non-tumor lung tissue. The receptors originated from a woman aged 65 to 85 with non-small cell lung cancer. Both conserved end residues are part of each CDR3. D genes are given only for firm matches. Clone size is not always given. Where it is, it says once, few, many or a class for expanded clones.

v_call: TRBV13; d_call: TRBD2; j_call: TRBJ2-7; clone_size: NA; cdr3_aa: CTSSTWGGGYEQYF; cdr3_nt: TGTACCAGCAGCACTTGGGGGGGAGGCTACGAGCAGTACTTC
v_call: TRBV4-2; d_call: NA; j_call: TRBJ2-1; clone_size: NA; cdr3_aa: CASSQDGMESNELFF; cdr3_nt: TGTGCCAGCAGCCAAGATGGGATGGAGAGCAATGAGCTGTTCTTC
v_call: TRBV10-2; d_call: NA; j_call: TRBJ2-3; clone_size: NA; cdr3_aa: CTSSEPRTRSSTDTQFF; cdr3_nt: TGCACCAGCAGTGAGCCTCGAACCCGTTCTAGCACAGATACGCAGTTTTTT
v_call: TRBV28; d_call: NA; j_call: TRBJ1-2; clone_size: NA; cdr3_aa: CASSSHGYGTRGGYGYTF; cdr3_nt: TGTGCCAGCAGTTCTCATGGCTACGGGACACGGGGAGGCTATGGCTACACCTTC
v_call: TRBV28; d_call: TRBD2; j_call: TRBJ2-5; clone_size: NA; cdr3_aa: CLSSSLGLEDTQYF; cdr3_nt: TGTCTCAGCAGTTCTCTGGGACTAGAAGATACCCAGTACTTC
v_call: TRBV6-1; d_call: NA; j_call: TRBJ2-1; clone_size: NA; cdr3_aa: CVSRDGGNEQFF; cdr3_nt: TGTGTCAGCAGGGATGGGGGCAATGAGCAGTTCTTC
v_call: TRBV29-1; d_call: NA; j_call: TRBJ1-1; clone_size: NA; cdr3_aa: CSVQVWDTEAFF; cdr3_nt: TGTAGCGTACAGGTGTGGGACACTGAAGCTTTCTTT
v_call: TRBV13; d_call: NA; j_call: TRBJ1-5; clone_size: NA; cdr3_aa: CTSSLGLWGNQPQHF; cdr3_nt: TGTACCAGCAGCTTGGGTCTATGGGGGAATCAGCCCCAGCATTTT
v_call: TRBV5-1; d_call: NA; j_call: TRBJ2-1; clone_size: NA; cdr3_aa: CASSLFTGSEQSF; cdr3_nt: TGCGCCAGCAGCTTGTTTACAGGGAGTGAGCAGTCCTTC
v_call: TRBV29-1; d_call: NA; j_call: TRBJ2-1; clone_size: NA; cdr3_aa: CSVEQKSNEQFF; cdr3_nt: TGCAGCGTCGAACAGAAAAGCAATGAGCAGTTCTTC
v_call: TRBV5-4; d_call: TRBD2; j_call: TRBJ2-7; clone_size: few; cdr3_aa: CASNPGLADIYEQYF; cdr3_nt: TGTGCCAGCAACCCGGGACTAGCGGACATCTACGAGCAGTACTTC
v_call: TRBV6-1; d_call: TRBD2; j_call: TRBJ2-2; clone_size: NA; cdr3_aa: CGSSTSGSSTGELFF; cdr3_nt: TGTGGTAGCAGTACTAGCGGGAGTTCAACCGGGGAGCTGTTCTTT
v_call: TRBV4-1; d_call: NA; j_call: TRBJ2-2; clone_size: NA; cdr3_aa: CASSQHPVWNTGKLFF; cdr3_nt: TGTGCCAGCAGCCAACACCCCGTTTGGAACACCGGGAAGCTGTTTTTT
v_call: TRBV6-1; d_call: TRBD1; j_call: TRBJ2-7; clone_size: once; cdr3_aa: CAGRKGTGEGYDQYF; cdr3_nt: TGTGCCGGCAGGAAAGGGACAGGGGAGGGTTACGACCAGTACTTC
v_call: TRBV7-9; d_call: NA; j_call: TRBJ2-3; clone_size: many; cdr3_aa: CASRPRDNTDTQYF; cdr3_nt: TGTGCCAGCAGGCCACGGGACAACACAGATACGCAGTATTTT
v_call: TRBV19; d_call: TRBD1; j_call: TRBJ2-1; clone_size: NA; cdr3_aa: CASSISRQGVSEQFF; cdr3_nt: TGTGCCAGTAGTATATCCCGACAGGGGGTGAGTGAGCAGTTCTTC
v_call: TRBV7-3; d_call: NA; j_call: TRBJ1-2; clone_size: NA; cdr3_aa: CASSFGWNYGYTF; cdr3_nt: TGTGCCAGCAGCTTTGGTTGGAACTATGGCTATACCTTC
v_call: TRBV29-1; d_call: NA; j_call: TRBJ1-2; clone_size: NA; cdr3_aa: CRSQGYYGYTF; cdr3_nt: TGCAGATCACAGGGATACTATGGCTACACCTTC
v_call: TRBV29-1; d_call: TRBD2; j_call: TRBJ2-5; clone_size: many; cdr3_aa: CSVRLAGTETQYF; cdr3_nt: TGCAGCGTTCGACTAGCGGGAACAGAGACCCAGTACTTC
v_call: TRBV7-9; d_call: NA; j_call: TRBJ1-6; clone_size: many; cdr3_aa: CASSFEGSPLHF; cdr3_nt: TGTGCCAGCAGCTTCGAGGGTTCACCCCTCCACTTT
v_call: TRBV6-4; d_call: TRBD1; j_call: TRBJ1-2; clone_size: NA; cdr3_aa: CASCVEAGGEYGYTF; cdr3_nt: TGTGCCAGCTGTGTGGAGGCAGGGGGCGAATATGGCTACACCTTC
v_call: TRBV7-3; d_call: TRBD2; j_call: TRBJ2-3; clone_size: NA; cdr3_aa: CASSLTRATSGGSDAQYF; cdr3_nt: TGTGCCAGCAGCTTAACTCGGGCGACTAGCGGCGGTTCGGATGCGCAGTATTTT
v_call: TRBV6-1; d_call: TRBD1; j_call: TRBJ2-7; clone_size: NA; cdr3_aa: CASSEGGQGIEQYF; cdr3_nt: TGTGCCAGCAGCGAAGGGGGACAGGGTATCGAGCAGTACTTC
v_call: TRBV6-6; d_call: TRBD2; j_call: TRBJ2-7; clone_size: NA; cdr3_aa: CASSYLTTPTSGRFPYEQYF; cdr3_nt: TGTGCCAGCAGTTACCTAACTACTCCCACTAGCGGGAGGTTTCCCTACGAGCAGTACTTC
v_call: TRBV5-1; d_call: NA; j_call: TRBJ1-1; clone_size: NA; cdr3_aa: CASSARDGAFMNTEAFF; cdr3_nt: TGCGCCAGCAGCGCCCGGGACGGAGCTTTCATGAACACTGAAGCCTTCTTT
v_call: TRBV11-3; d_call: NA; j_call: TRBJ2-7; clone_size: few; cdr3_aa: CASSLEVIEVLRYEQYF; cdr3_nt: TGTGCCAGCAGCTTAGAGGTAATTGAGGTTCTACGGTACGAGCAGTACTTC
v_call: TRBV12-3/TRBV12-4; d_call: TRBD2; j_call: TRBJ2-7; clone_size: NA; cdr3_aa: CVSSATLAGGPYEQYF; cdr3_nt: TGTGTCAGCAGTGCAACTCTGGCGGGAGGGCCCTACGAGCAGTACTTC
v_call: TRBV20-1; d_call: TRBD2; j_call: TRBJ2-1; clone_size: NA; cdr3_aa: CSAGSGTKIDEQFF; cdr3_nt: TGCAGTGCTGGATCCGGGACTAAAATAGATGAGCAGTTCTTC
v_call: TRBV29-1; d_call: NA; j_call: TRBJ2-5; clone_size: NA; cdr3_aa: CSVMLTQLQETQYF; cdr3_nt: TGCAGCGTTATGTTGACACAACTTCAAGAGACCCAGTACTTC
v_call: TRBV29-1; d_call: NA; j_call: TRBJ2-1; clone_size: medium-sized; cdr3_aa: CSVDPASNEQFF; cdr3_nt: TGCAGCGTTGATCCAGCAAGCAATGAGCAGTTCTTC
v_call: TRBV11-3; d_call: NA; j_call: TRBJ2-2; clone_size: NA; cdr3_aa: CASGLRQPNTGELFF; cdr3_nt: TGTGCCAGCGGCCTCCGACAGCCTAACACCGGGGAGCTGTTTTTT
v_call: TRBV10-3; d_call: TRBD1; j_call: TRBJ1-5; clone_size: many; cdr3_aa: CAISETTGISQPQHF; cdr3_nt: TGTGCCATCAGTGAGACGACAGGGATTAGTCAGCCCCAGCATTTT
v_call: TRBV28; d_call: NA; j_call: TRBJ2-5; clone_size: once; cdr3_aa: CANSMTTNKEGQETQYF; cdr3_nt: TGTGCCAACAGTATGACAACAAACAAGGAAGGCCAAGAGACCCAGTACTTC
v_call: TRBV12-5; d_call: TRBD1; j_call: TRBJ1-5; clone_size: NA; cdr3_aa: CASSLGGTDTQHF; cdr3_nt: TGTGCTAGTAGTTTGGGGGGGACAGATACGCAGCATTTT
v_call: TRBV29-1; d_call: NA; j_call: TRBJ2-7; clone_size: once; cdr3_aa: CSVEQGSSYEQNF; cdr3_nt: TGCAGCGTTGAACAGGGGTCCTCCTACGAGCAAAACTTC
v_call: TRBV6-1; d_call: TRBD1; j_call: TRBJ2-7; clone_size: NA; cdr3_aa: CTGSGDRDYEQYF; cdr3_nt: TGTACCGGCAGTGGGGACAGGGATTACGAGCAGTACTTC
v_call: TRBV7-8; d_call: NA; j_call: TRBJ2-5; clone_size: NA; cdr3_aa: CVSGLWAEQETQYF; cdr3_nt: TGTGTTAGCGGCTTATGGGCAGAGCAAGAGACCCAGTACTTC
v_call: TRBV20-1; d_call: TRBD1; j_call: TRBJ2-1; clone_size: many; cdr3_aa: CSAATPGQGKDEQFF; cdr3_nt: TGCAGTGCAGCTACACCGGGACAGGGGAAGGATGAGCAGTTCTTC
v_call: TRBV6-1; d_call: TRBD1; j_call: TRBJ2-1; clone_size: many; cdr3_aa: CASTRRQGIDNEQFF; cdr3_nt: TGTGCCAGCACCCGAAGACAGGGGATTGACAATGAGCAGTTCTTC
v_call: TRBV20-1; d_call: TRBD2; j_call: TRBJ2-3; clone_size: NA; cdr3_aa: CSAARTSVSAAQYF; cdr3_nt: TGCAGTGCGGCCAGGACTAGCGTGAGTGCGGCGCAGTATTTT
v_call: TRBV6-5; d_call: NA; j_call: TRBJ1-1; clone_size: NA; cdr3_aa: CASSYTRGRATEAFF; cdr3_nt: TGTGCCAGCAGTTACACGCGGGGGCGCGCGACTGAAGCTTTCTTT
v_call: TRBV12-3/TRBV12-4; d_call: NA; j_call: TRBJ2-5; clone_size: medium-sized; cdr3_aa: CASRNRVGETQYF; cdr3_nt: TGTGCCAGCCGGAACAGGGTGGGAGAGACCCAGTACTTC
v_call: TRBV6-4; d_call: NA; j_call: TRBJ2-2; clone_size: NA; cdr3_aa: CASSDSSDHGELFF; cdr3_nt: TGTGCCAGCAGTGACTCTTCGGATCACGGGGAGCTGTTTTTT
v_call: TRBV10-2; d_call: NA; j_call: TRBJ1-4; clone_size: NA; cdr3_aa: CASTGHPDEKLFF; cdr3_nt: TGCGCCAGCACGGGGCACCCTGATGAAAAACTGTTTTTT
v_call: TRBV6-5; d_call: TRBD1; j_call: TRBJ2-7; clone_size: NA; cdr3_aa: CASGIRTGAYEQYF; cdr3_nt: TGTGCCAGCGGTATTAGGACAGGGGCCTACGAGCAGTACTTC
v_call: TRBV7-9; d_call: TRBD1; j_call: TRBJ2-5; clone_size: NA; cdr3_aa: CASRPGQLQETQYF; cdr3_nt: TGTGCCAGCCGACCGGGACAGTTACAAGAGACCCAGTACTTC
v_call: TRBV5-1; d_call: NA; j_call: TRBJ1-2; clone_size: NA; cdr3_aa: CASSINPYNYGYTF; cdr3_nt: TGCGCCAGCAGCATCAATCCCTACAACTATGGCTACACCTTC
v_call: TRBV29-1; d_call: TRBD2; j_call: TRBJ2-7; clone_size: NA; cdr3_aa: CSIGRGRTVYEQYF; cdr3_nt: TGCAGCATTGGGAGGGGCCGTACCGTCTACGAGCAGTACTTC
v_call: TRBV5-1; d_call: NA; j_call: TRBJ1-1; clone_size: few; cdr3_aa: CASSIEIPNAEAFF; cdr3_nt: TGCGCCAGCAGCATTGAGATTCCGAACGCTGAAGCTTTCTTT
v_call: TRBV5-1; d_call: NA; j_call: TRBJ2-5; clone_size: NA; cdr3_aa: CLSSLVSVAQETQYF; cdr3_nt: TGCCTCAGCAGCTTGGTGTCGGTGGCACAAGAGACCCAGTACTTC
v_call: TRBV27; d_call: NA; j_call: TRBJ2-3; clone_size: once; cdr3_aa: CVSSPTKNTQYF; cdr3_nt: TGTGTCAGCAGTCCAACCAAGAATACGCAGTATTTT
v_call: TRBV29-1; d_call: TRBD1; j_call: TRBJ2-5; clone_size: medium-sized; cdr3_aa: CSVEGGQDTQETQYF; cdr3_nt: TGCAGCGTTGAAGGGGGACAGGACACCCAAGAGACCCAGTACTTC
v_call: TRBV6-2/TRBV6-3; d_call: NA; j_call: TRBJ2-3; clone_size: NA; cdr3_aa: CASSHPDVSTDTQYF; cdr3_nt: TGTGCCAGCAGCCACCCTGACGTGAGTACAGATACGCAGTATTTT
v_call: TRBV28; d_call: NA; j_call: TRBJ2-3; clone_size: many; cdr3_aa: CASSRDSQYF; cdr3_nt: TGTGCCAGCAGTCGGGACTCGCAGTATTTT
v_call: TRBV20-1; d_call: NA; j_call: TRBJ2-5; clone_size: many; cdr3_aa: CSAEYQETQYF; cdr3_nt: TGCAGTGCCGAGTACCAAGAGACCCAGTACTTC
v_call: TRBV11-2; d_call: TRBD2; j_call: TRBJ2-7; clone_size: NA; cdr3_aa: CAGSLAGGPGSEQYF; cdr3_nt: TGTGCCGGCAGCTTAGCGGGCGGGCCCGGGTCCGAGCAGTACTTC
v_call: TRBV11-3; d_call: NA; j_call: TRBJ2-2; clone_size: NA; cdr3_aa: CASSFDSKTGELFF; cdr3_nt: TGTGCCAGCAGTTTCGACAGTAAGACCGGGGAGCTGTTTTTT
v_call: TRBV4-2; d_call: TRBD1; j_call: TRBJ2-7; clone_size: NA; cdr3_aa: CASSQVLGGYRGYYYEQYF; cdr3_nt: TGTGCCAGCAGCCAAGTGTTGGGCGGCTACAGGGGTTACTACTACGAACAGTACTTC
v_call: TRBV30; d_call: TRBD2; j_call: TRBJ2-1; clone_size: NA; cdr3_aa: CAWGTSRSYNEQFF; cdr3_nt: TGTGCCTGGGGGACTAGCCGCTCCTACAATGAGCAGTTCTTC